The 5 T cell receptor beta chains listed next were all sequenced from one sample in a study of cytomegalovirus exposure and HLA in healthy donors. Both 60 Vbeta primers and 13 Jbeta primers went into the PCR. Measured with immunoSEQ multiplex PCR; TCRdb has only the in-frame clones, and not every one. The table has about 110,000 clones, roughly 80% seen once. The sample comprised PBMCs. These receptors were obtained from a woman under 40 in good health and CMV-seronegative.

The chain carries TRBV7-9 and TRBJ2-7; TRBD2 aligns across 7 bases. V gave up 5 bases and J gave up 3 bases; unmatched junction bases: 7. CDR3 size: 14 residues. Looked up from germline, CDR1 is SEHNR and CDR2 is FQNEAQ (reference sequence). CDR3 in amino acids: CASSPVGGDYEQYF. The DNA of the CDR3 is TGTGCCAGCAGCCCCGTGGGGGGGGACTACGAGCAGTACTTC.

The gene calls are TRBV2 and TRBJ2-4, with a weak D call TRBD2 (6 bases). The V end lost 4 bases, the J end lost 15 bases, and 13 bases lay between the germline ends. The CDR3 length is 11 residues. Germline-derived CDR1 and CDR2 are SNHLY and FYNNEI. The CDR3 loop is CASSGGLRPYF. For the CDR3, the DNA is TGTGCCAGCAGTGGGGGACTTAGGCCGTACTTC.

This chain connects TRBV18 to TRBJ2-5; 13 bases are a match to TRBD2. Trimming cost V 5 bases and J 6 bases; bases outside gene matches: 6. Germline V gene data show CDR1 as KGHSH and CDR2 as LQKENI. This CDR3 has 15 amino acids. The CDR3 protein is CASSSGLAGDKTQYF. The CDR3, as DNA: TGTGCCAGCTCATCTGGACTAGCGGGAGACAAGACCCAGTACTTC.

CDR3: CASSEGTSGGPYEQYF. The DNA for the CDR3 is TGTGCCAGCAGTGAAGGGACTAGCGGGGGTCCGTACGAGCAGTACTTC. The rearrangement joins TRBV6-1 to TRBJ2-7; the match to TRBD2 covers 13 bases. The CDR3 totals 16 residues. The germline CDR1 and CDR2 sequences are MNHNS and SASEGT. Trimming at V came to 1 base and at J to 4 bases, leaving 4 bases not matched to a gene.

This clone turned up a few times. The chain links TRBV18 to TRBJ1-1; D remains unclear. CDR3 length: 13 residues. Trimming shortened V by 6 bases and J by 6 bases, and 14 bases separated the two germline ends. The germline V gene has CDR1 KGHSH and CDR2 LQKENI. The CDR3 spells CASSRGRLPEAFF. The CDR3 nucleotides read TGTGCCAGCTCGCGAGGGAGGCTCCCTGAAGCTTTCTTT.